The clone carrying this TCR beta chain was counted a few times. This record belongs to a study of tumor and adjacent non-tumor tissue in lung cancer. V was pared by 1 base and J by 0 bases, with 16 bases between. The CDR3 length is 18 residues. The library came from three nested PCR rounds adapted from ARM-PCR protocols. Via MiXCR, TCRdb re-called the multiplex PCR reads, giving one row per CDR3 protein. The sample has just over 200,000 distinct CDR3 sequences, around 70% seen once. This sample's RNA came from whole unsorted tissue. The chain links TRBV12-3 or TRBV12-4 to TRBJ2-1; no clear D. This clonotype originated in a man in his fifties or sixties with non-small cell lung cancer. The sample comprised lung tumor tissue. The CDR3 reads CASSLELGGSSSYNEQFF. The CDR3 DNA sequence: TGTGCCAGCAGTTTAGAGTTGGGTGGTTCCAGCTCCTACAATGAGCAGTTCTTC.